This entry lists 3 T cell receptor beta chains sequenced from one sample in a study of T cells after yellow fever vaccination. TCRdb reanalysed the 5' RACE reads using MiXCR and keeps one entry per CDR3 protein. The table lists approximately 300,000 distinct CDR3 sequences, around 6.8% of them singletons. The sequenced sample was PBMCs, obtained 45 days after the first yellow fever vaccination. All receptors come from a man aged 18 to 30 who received the YFV17D yellow fever vaccine.

The table lists this clonotype with a few counts. V is TRBV20-1 and J is TRBJ1-5; D ambiguous. Trimming removed 4 bases at V and 1 base at J, with 8 bases between. The CDR3 runs to 13 residues. The germline CDR1 and CDR2 sequences are DFQATT and SNEGSKA (reference sequence). This chain's CDR3 is CSATARSNQPQHF. Written as DNA, the CDR3 is TGCAGTGCTACTGCTAGGAGCAATCAGCCCCAGCATTTT.

The V call is TRBV4-3, the J call TRBJ2-3, with TRBD1 as a possible D gene (8 bases). Trimming left V 4 bases short and J 6 bases short, with 20 bases between. Germline V gene lookup returns CDR1 LGHNA and CDR2 YSLEER. This CDR3 comprises 16 residues. CDR3 sequence reads: CASSPGRGQAGDTQYF. DNA of the CDR3: TGCGCCAGCAGCCCAGGGAGGGGACAGGCCGGTGATACGCAGTATTTT.

This clonotype was seen a few times. CDR3 sequence (DNA): TGTGCCTGGACCTGGACAGATACGCAGTATTTT. Its protein is CAWTWTDTQYF. The gene calls are TRBV30 and TRBJ2-3; D unclear. Germline CDR1 is GTSNPN and CDR2 is SVGIG (reference sequence). The CDR3 covers 11 residues. V was clipped by 4 bases and J by 3 bases, with 5 bases between them.